This T cell receptor (beta chain) derives from a study of CD8 T cells in Susac syndrome. With random hexamers, reverse transcription was performed on about 0.5 to 1 ug of RNA. Multiplex immunoSEQ PCR targeted 54 Vbeta and 13 Jbeta TCR beta segments. TCRdb called the immunoSEQ multiplex PCR reads again in MiXCR, with one record for every CDR3 protein. The sample contains approximately 70,000 distinct CDR3 sequences, 85% to 95% of which appear only once. This TCR derives from a human donor in good health. The sample consisted of CD8+ T cells from PBMCs.

DNA of the CDR3: TGTGCCAGCAGCGCCCAGGGTGCTGGAAACACCATATATTTT. Protein product: CASSAQGAGNTIYF. The genes are TRBV9 and TRBJ1-3; D perhaps matches TRBD1 (5 bases). In germline, CDR1 is SGDLS, CDR2 YYNGEE. The ends were cut back, 3 bases at V and 2 bases at J, with 9 bases in the middle. CDR3 length: 14 amino acids.